The 28 T cell receptor beta chains below all came from one sample that was sequenced in a study of Ad26.COV2.S vaccination and SARS-CoV-2 variants. The treatment is: roughly 20 received Ad26.COV2.S at low or high dose, single or two shots; about 5 received placebo; per-sample allocation not given. Samples came from day 63 after the first vaccine or placebo injection. Produced via immunoSEQ multiplex PCR; TCRdb's table is partial and in-frame only. Seen here are about 500,000 clones, roughly nine tenths observed once, and the top ten hold more than 1.5%. Sample: peripheral blood, taken in a trial of Ad26.COV2.S vaccine versus placebo. These receptor sequences come from a person between 18 and 60 years old who received the Ad26.COV2.S COVID-19 vaccine or a placebo.

V usage is TRBV29-1 and J usage is TRBJ1-2; the match to TRBD1 covers 7 bases. The CDR3 runs to 15 residues. Germline CDR1 is SQVTM and CDR2 is ANQGSEA. V lost 4 bases and J lost 4; bases outside the gene matches: 12. Written as DNA, the CDR3 is TGCAGCGTTGCGGAAGACAGGGCTTTCGGCTATGGCTACACCTTC. This sequence encodes CSVAEDRAFGYGYTF.

The chain links TRBV7-9 to TRBJ1-6; D call uncertain. Germline CDR1 SEHNR, CDR2 FQNEAQ (reference sequence). The CDR3 is made up of 14 amino acids. The V end was cut by 5 bases, the J end by 2 bases, with 7 bases between. The CDR3 sequence: CASSRGPYNSPLHF. The CDR3 DNA reads as TGTGCCAGCAGCCGTGGGCCCTATAATTCACCCCTCCACTTT.

The rearrangement links TRBV3-1 (or the pseudogene TRBV3-2) to TRBJ1-5, with D possibly being TRBD1 (6 bases). The V gene's germline CDR1 is LGHDT and CDR2 YNNKEL (reference sequence). The CDR3 totals 15 residues. V was cut by 0 bases and J by 6 bases, with 12 bases left in between. The CDR3 nucleotides are TGTGCCAGCAGCCAAGATCTGGGGGGCCTTCAGCCCCAGCATTTT. This sequence encodes CASSQDLGGLQPQHF.

This clone turned up a few times. The V gene is TRBV20-1, the J gene TRBJ1-5; D is ambiguous. V was trimmed by 3 bases and J by 0 bases, leaving 9 bases between them. CDR1 is DFQATT, CDR2 SNEGSKA, per germline (reference sequence). The CDR3 extends over 14 amino acids. As DNA, the CDR3 is TGCAGTGCTAGTGCAAGGTTTAGCAATCAGCCCCAGCATTTT. Protein: CSASARFSNQPQHF.

V usage is TRBV10-2 and J usage is TRBJ1-1, with TRBD1 matching over 10 bases. There are 14 residues in the CDR3. Germline CDR1 WSHSY, CDR2 SAAADI. V gave up 8 bases and J gave up 3 bases; unmatched junction bases: 6. CDR3 bases: TGCGCCAGCGACAGGGGGCTAAGGGACACTGAAGCTTTCTTT. It encodes CASDRGLRDTEAFF.

The CDR3 bases are TGCAGCGTACCCCGACCCGGGACAGGTAGACACTATGGCTACACCTTC. Translated, it gives CSVPRPGTGRHYGYTF. The chain employs TRBV29-1 and TRBJ1-2, with TRBD1 matching 8 bases. V lost 6 bases to trimming and J lost 3 bases; unmatched junction nucleotides: 15. The germline CDR1 and CDR2 sequences are SQVTM and ANQGSEA. The CDR3 is 16 residues long.

Turning to this clone: The limits of the CDR3 on the DNA are not certain, so only TCRdb's listed CDR3 is given. The chain employs TRBV21-1 and TRBJ2-4; the table's D call, TRBD1, has no DNA check behind it. TRBV21-1 is annotated as a pseudogene. The CDR3 is made up of 17 amino acids, end residues included. CDR3 amino acids: CASSKVGQGAPKNIQYF.

This chain uses TRBV4-2 with TRBJ1-5; D is unclear. Germline-derived CDR1 and CDR2 are LGHNA and YNFKEQ. The CDR3 length is 16 residues. V was clipped by 0 bases and J by 1 base, with 10 bases between them. In DNA form, the CDR3 reads TGTGCCAGCAGCCAAGATCTTCACAGAAGCAATCAGCCCCAGCATTTT. Its protein product is CASSQDLHRSNQPQHF.

The J gene is TRBJ1-1, the V gene TRBV30; D is possibly TRBD1 (6 bases). The CDR3 is 13 residues long. Deletions cut 8 bases from V and 4 bases from J, with 17 bases between. In germline, CDR1 is GTSNPN, CDR2 SVGIG (reference sequence). CDR3 nucleotide sequence: TGTGCCCTAAAAAGGGGGTGGGCCACTGAAGCTTTCTTT. Its protein is CALKRGWATEAFF.

For the CDR3, the DNA is TGTGCCAGCAGCTTACAGGGTAGCACAGATACGCAGTATTTT. Amino acids: CASSLQGSTDTQYF. The J gene is TRBJ2-3, the V gene TRBV6-5; D perhaps matches TRBD1 (6 bases). The CDR3 has 14 residues. CDR1 MNHEY and CDR2 SVGAGI come from the germline V gene. V was clipped by 6 bases and J by 0 bases, with 10 bases between them.

The V gene is TRBV3-1 (or the pseudogene TRBV3-2), the J gene TRBJ2-1, with TRBD2 matching 13 bases. The CDR3 contains 16 residues. V dropped 4 bases and J dropped 11; count of bases not matched to a gene: 11. CDR1 is LGHDT, CDR2 YNNKEL, per germline (reference sequence). The CDR3 bases are TGTGCCAGCAGCCGCGGACTAGCGGGGGTCTCATATAAGCAGTTCTTC. This codes for CASSRGLAGVSYKQFF.

The rearrangement links TRBV7-8 to TRBJ1-2; 7 bases match TRBD1. From germline, CDR1 is SGHVS and CDR2 FQNEAQ. The CDR3 sequence is 15 residues long. With 5 bases clipped from V and 5 bases from J, the junction kept 11 bases outside the gene matches. The CDR3 here is CASSNLLGTDYGYTF. CDR3 in DNA: TGTGCCAGCAGCAACCTCCTCGGGACAGATTATGGCTACACCTTC.

This chain uses TRBV4-1 with TRBJ2-5; the match to TRBD1 covers 7 bases. Germline lookup yields CDR1 MGHRA and CDR2 YSYEKL. The trim removed 2 bases at V and 4 bases at J, leaving 4 bases unmatched. The CDR3 has 14 residues. The CDR3 DNA sequence: TGCGCCAGCAGCCAAAACAGGGGACGAGAGACCCAGTACTTC. It is translated as CASSQNRGRETQYF.

The J gene is TRBJ2-2, the V gene TRBV7-3; the D gene is possibly TRBD1 (6 bases). This CDR3 has 14 residues. The germline V gene has CDR1 SGHTA and CDR2 FQGTGA. Trimming cost V 3 bases and J 1 base, with 6 bases left between them. CDR3 coding DNA: TGTGCCAGCAGCTTGGACAGGAACACCGGGGAGCTGTTTTTT. Translated, it gives CASSLDRNTGELFF.

This clone was detected once. The rearrangement links TRBV10-3 to TRBJ2-5; 8 positions match TRBD2. Germline V gene lookup returns CDR1 ENHRY and CDR2 SYGVKD. V shed 7 bases, J shed 5 bases, and the junction held 6 bases outside the gene matches. This CDR3 is built from 13 residues. Here the CDR3 reads CAIKGLEGETQYF. CDR3 nucleotides: TGTGCCATCAAGGGACTAGAGGGGGAGACCCAGTACTTC.

Only a few counts were recorded for this clone. The chain links TRBV6-1 to TRBJ1-4; 7 bases align to TRBD1. The CDR3 runs 17 residues. CDR1 is MNHNS, CDR2 SASEGT, per germline. With V trimmed by 0 bases and J by 5 bases, 9 bases remained unmatched. In nucleotides, the CDR3 is TGTGCCAGCAGTGAAGCGCAAGGGACAGTAACCAATGAAAAACTGTTTTTT. It specifies CASSEAQGTVTNEKLFF.

The chain recombines TRBV5-1 with TRBJ2-1; 12 nucleotides line up with TRBD2. Trimming at V came to 0 bases and at J to 3 bases, leaving 10 bases not matched to a gene. Germline V lookup: CDR1 SGHRS, CDR2 YFSETQ. This CDR3 is 19 amino acids long. CDR3 in DNA: TGCGCCAGCAGCTTGGCCCAACTAGCGGGGGGCAGCGGCTACAATGAGCAGTTCTTC. It is translated as CASSLAQLAGGSGYNEQFF.

This chain connects TRBV29-1 to TRBJ2-3; maybe TRBD2 (6 bases). The CDR3 runs 14 residues. Germline V gene data show CDR1 as SQVTM and CDR2 as ANQGSEA. Trimming took 5 bases from V and 0 from J, leaving 12 bases between them. The CDR3 protein is CSVLFSGSTDTQYF. The DNA for the CDR3 is TGCAGCGTTCTGTTTAGCGGAAGCACAGATACGCAGTATTTT.

V gene TRBV6-2 or TRBV6-3 combines with J gene TRBJ1-5; D gene unclear. Germline assignment: CDR1 MNHEY and CDR2 SVGEGT. The CDR3 sequence is 16 residues long. The V gene lost 3 bases and the J gene lost 7 bases, with 19 bases spanning the gap. This CDR3 reads CASSYGDVGSGQPQHF. In DNA form, the CDR3 reads TGTGCCAGCAGTTATGGTGACGTTGGCAGTGGGCAGCCCCAGCATTTT.

The J gene is TRBJ1-1, the V gene TRBV9; 9 bases agree with TRBD1. J gave up 4 bases and V 3 bases, and 10 bases lay outside the gene matches. Germline loops: CDR1 SGDLS, CDR2 YYNGEE. The CDR3 is 16 amino acids. The CDR3 is CASSGGTGNIGTEAFF. The CDR3 DNA is TGTGCCAGCAGCGGCGGGACAGGGAACATAGGCACTGAAGCTTTCTTT.

The rearrangement links TRBV6-5 to TRBJ1-2, with 10 bases that match TRBD1. Germline V gene sequence: CDR1 MNHEY, CDR2 SVGAGI. The CDR3 is 13 residues long. J was trimmed by 3 bases and V by 10 bases; bases with no gene match: 5. CDR3 DNA sequence: TGTGCCACGACAGGGGGCCAGGACTATGGCTACACCTTC. Its protein product is CATTGGQDYGYTF.

This clone has only one observation. The chain couples TRBV5-5 to TRBJ2-3; D is uncertain. The germline V gene has CDR1 SGHKS and CDR2 YYEKEE (reference sequence). V lost 4 bases and J 1 base, leaving 7 bases between the germline ends. CDR3 size: 13 residues. The chain's CDR3 is CASSPPRTDTQYF. CDR3 DNA: TGTGCCAGCAGCCCCCCGCGCACAGATACGCAGTATTTT.

In its sample, this clone was seen a few times. This sequence joins TRBV28 and TRBJ1-5; TRBD1 agrees at 7 bases. Trimming took 3 bases from V and 0 from J; bases not matched to a gene: 14. Per the germline V gene, CDR1 is MDHEN and CDR2 is SYDVKM. The CDR3 runs to 19 residues. This chain's CDR3 is CASSFPPGQVLYSNQPQHF. The CDR3 nucleotides are TGTGCCAGCAGTTTCCCCCCCGGACAGGTACTCTATAGCAATCAGCCCCAGCATTTT. The full variable domain, rest sourced from reference TRBV28 and TRBJ1-5, is DVKVTQSSRYLVKRTGEKVFLECVQDMDHENMFWYRQDPGLGLRLIYFSYDVKMKEKGDIPEGYSVSREKKERFSLILESASTNQTSMYLCASSFPPGQVLYSNQPQHFGDGTRLSIL.

This clone was seen a single time. The rearrangement uses TRBV4-1 and TRBJ1-2; no clear D gene. CDR3 length: 15 residues. Between the trimmed V and J ends, which lost 0 bases and 0 bases, there was a span of 8 bases. Germline assignment: CDR1 MGHRA and CDR2 YSYEKL. The CDR3 DNA sequence: TGCGCCAGCAGCCAAGAACAGATTACTAACTATGGCTACACCTTC. Encoded protein: CASSQEQITNYGYTF.

The V call is TRBV6-5, the J call TRBJ1-1; TRBD1 aligns across 7 bases. V lost 0 bases, J lost 4 bases, and 5 bases stayed unmatched. Germline loops: CDR1 MNHEY, CDR2 SVGAGI. This CDR3 contains 15 residues. The CDR3 nucleotides are TGTGCCAGCAGTTACTCGATAGCAGGGGGCACTGAAGCTTTCTTT. Its protein is CASSYSIAGGTEAFF.

The chain employs TRBV28 and TRBJ2-3, with D maybe TRBD1 (6 bases). Germline CDR1 reads MDHEN; CDR2 reads SYDVKM. Trimming shortened V by 5 bases and J by 1 base, and 10 bases separated the two germline ends. This CDR3 comprises 14 residues. CDR3 residues: CASSQGIGTDTQYF. The CDR3 nucleotides read TGTGCCAGCAGTCAGGGGATAGGCACAGATACGCAGTATTTT.

This clone turned up a few times. The chain links TRBV19 to TRBJ1-1; maybe TRBD1 (6 bases). This CDR3 is 16 amino acids long. The germline V gene has CDR1 LNHDA and CDR2 SQIVND (reference sequence). The V gene lost 5 bases and the J gene lost 3 bases, with 19 bases spanning the gap. The CDR3 spells CASSPSGGRGDTEAFF. CDR3 DNA sequence: TGTGCCAGTAGTCCCTCGGGGGGGCGAGGAGACACTGAAGCTTTCTTT.

The J gene is TRBJ1-2, the V gene TRBV7-9; D gene uncertain. The CDR3 consists of 13 residues. V lost 5 bases and J lost 8, with 15 bases in between. Germline CDR1 and CDR2: SEHNR and FQNEAQ (reference sequence). DNA of the CDR3: TGTGCCAGCAGCGGTTTGGGAGGAGCCGGCTACACCTTC. It codes for CASSGLGGAGYTF. The variable domain in full, with the rest retrieved from reference TRBV7-9 and TRBJ1-2, is DTGVSQNPRHKITKRGQNVTFRCDPISEHNRLYWYRQTLGQGPEFLTYFQNEAQLEKSRLLSDRFSAERPKGSFSTLEIQRTEQGDSAMYLCASSGLGGAGYTFGSGTRLTVV.